This T cell receptor beta chain was sequenced in a study of neurological immune-mediated disorders. Study-level points and caveats: There was no association between the multiple sclerosis repertoire cluster and any clinical or MRI feature. Expanded clones shared no CDR3 amino acid sequences across subjects, suggesting private repertoires in all groups.

This clonotype was observed many times. Its antigen is unidentified. Unsorted libraries came from 2 million PBMCs stored at -80 °C. 5'RACE with 10-nucleotide random UMIs produced the cDNA. MiXCR, applied by TCRdb to the 5' RACE reads, yields one record per CDR3 protein. This repertoire shows about 92,000 distinct CDR3 sequences, approximately 4% found once; its top ten account for around 3.1%. Source material: PBMCs. This receptor was identified in a woman aged 50 to 65 with multiple sclerosis.

CDR3: CASSPGLAGAGELFF. The CDR3 DNA reads as TGTGCCAGCAGTCCAGGACTAGCCGGGGCCGGGGAGCTGTTTTTT. The chain couples TRBV2 to TRBJ2-2; TRBD2 matches 8 bases. Germline V gene lookup returns CDR1 SNHLY and CDR2 FYNNEI. The CDR3 runs 15 residues. V dropped 5 bases and J dropped 6; count of bases not matched to a gene: 8.